The 27 T cell receptor beta chains given below trace back to one sample, sequenced in a study of T cells after yellow fever vaccination. TCRdb analysed the 5' RACE reads with MiXCR anew, one entry per CDR3 protein. Seen here are a few hundred thousand distinct CDR3 sequences, over 3% observed once, and the top ten hold approximately 18%. The sequenced sample was PBMCs, obtained 15 days after the yellow fever booster vaccination. Receptors originate from a man between 18 and 35 years old who received the YFV17D yellow fever vaccine.

This clonotype was counted at least ten times. This chain links TRBV20-1 with TRBJ1-1; 9 nucleotides line up with TRBD1. J lost 7 bases, V lost 8 bases, and 8 bases had no gene match. The V gene's germline CDR1 is DFQATT and CDR2 SNEGSKA (reference sequence). The CDR3 is made up of 12 amino acids. CDR3 region: CSPGQGIFEAFF. The CDR3 DNA reads TGCAGTCCGGGACAGGGTATATTTGAAGCTTTCTTT.

This clonotype was picked up many times. This chain joins TRBV11-2 and TRBJ2-7; 11 bases map to TRBD2. CDR1 is SGHAT and CDR2 is FQNNGV in the germline V gene. This CDR3 has 15 amino acids. After removal of 5 bases from V and 5 bases from J, the junction contained 8 bases not matched to a gene. This chain's CDR3 is CASSPQLAGVNEQYF. CDR3 bases: TGTGCCAGCAGCCCCCAACTAGCGGGGGTCAACGAGCAGTACTTC.

This clonotype was detected many times. V gene TRBV29-1 combines with J gene TRBJ1-3; no clear D. Germline V gene sequence: CDR1 SQVTM, CDR2 ANQGSEA. V shed 7 bases and J shed 3 bases, with 16 bases lying between them. This CDR3 comprises 14 residues. The chain's CDR3 is CSGGWGTDGNTIYF. DNA of the CDR3: TGCAGCGGTGGGTGGGGTACCGATGGAAACACCATATATTTT.

The chain uses TRBV20-1 and TRBJ1-5; D ambiguous. V was shortened by 1 base and J by 9 bases, with 7 bases between the two germline ends. CDR3 length: 11 residues. CDR1 DFQATT and CDR2 SNEGSKA come from the germline V gene (reference sequence). The CDR3: CSARVKGPQHF. In DNA, the CDR3 is TGCAGTGCTAGAGTTAAAGGGCCCCAGCATTTT.

This clonotype was picked up many times. This chain uses TRBV18 with TRBJ1-2, with D unclear. Germline CDR1 reads KGHSH; CDR2 reads LQKENI. The length of the CDR3 is 12 residues. Trimming stripped 4 bases from V and 5 bases from J, with 8 bases between. In DNA, the CDR3 is TGTGCCAGCTCACTCCAGGCTTATGGCTACACCTTC. It yields the protein CASSLQAYGYTF. Drawing the rest from reference TRBV18 and TRBJ1-2, the complete variable domain is NAGVMQNPRHLVRRRGQEARLRCSPMKGHSHVYWYRQLPEEGLKFMVYLQKENIIDESGMPKERFSAEFPKEGPSILRIQQVVRGDSAAYFCASSLQAYGYTFGSGTRLTVV.

At least ten counts were recorded for this clonotype. This chain connects TRBV27 to TRBJ2-4; no firm D call. The CDR3 contains 15 residues. CDR1 is MNHEY and CDR2 is SMNVEV in the germline V gene (reference sequence). Deletions cut 0 bases from V and 0 bases from J, with 6 bases between. CDR3 loop: CASSLSRLAKNIQYF. The CDR3 bases are TGTGCCAGCAGTTTATCCCGGCTAGCCAAAAACATTCAGTACTTC.

This clonotype showed up many times. J is TRBJ2-1 and V is TRBV4-2; 11 nucleotides agree with TRBD2. The CDR3 has 16 residues. The germline V gene has CDR1 LGHNA and CDR2 YNFKEQ. V gave up 2 bases and J gave up 0 bases; unmatched junction bases: 0. The CDR3 region has the DNA TGTGCCAGCAGCCAACTAGCGGGGGGCTCCTACAATGAGCAGTTCTTC. This sequence encodes CASSQLAGGSYNEQFF.

The table lists this clonotype with many counts. The V gene is TRBV4-1, the J gene TRBJ2-3; no definite D call. The CDR3 is 16 residues long. Trimming removed 0 bases from V and 5 bases from J, with 15 bases in between. The germline CDR1 and CDR2 sequences are MGHRA and YSYEKL. CDR3 nucleotides: TGCGCCAGCAGCCAAGAAAATTTGGACGGCAGAGATACGCAGTATTTT. Translation gives CASSQENLDGRDTQYF.

This clonotype was observed at least ten times. The chain has TRBV3-1 and TRBJ2-1, with D unclear. Per the germline V gene, CDR1 is LGHDT and CDR2 is YNNKEL (reference sequence). The CDR3 totals 13 residues. The V gene lost 1 base and the J gene lost 6 bases, with 7 bases spanning the gap. For the CDR3, the DNA is TGTGCCAGCAGCCAAGGCCCTCCCAATGAGCAGTTCTTC. Its translation is CASSQGPPNEQFF.

For this clonotype: A much larger clone lies a single base off, so this may be a read error. The rearrangement joins TRBV28 to TRBJ2-7; D assignment may be TRBD1 or TRBD2 (5 bases each). Germline V gene lookup returns CDR1 MDHEN and CDR2 SYDVKM. This CDR3 is 15 amino acids long. The ends were cut back, 6 bases at V and 5 bases at J, with 20 bases in the middle. The CDR3 region is CASSSALAWGNEQYV. The DNA for the CDR3 is TGTGCCAGCAGCTCAGCCCTAGCCTGGGGGAACGAGCAGTACGTC.

This clonotype was detected ten times or more. J is TRBJ2-3 and V is TRBV5-1, with unresolved D. The germline V gene has CDR1 SGHRS and CDR2 YFSETQ. Trimming took 2 bases from V and 0 from J, leaving 7 bases between them. The CDR3 is 14 residues long. This CDR3 is CASSFTTSTDTQYF. DNA for the CDR3: TGCGCCAGCAGCTTCACAACTAGCACAGATACGCAGTATTTT.

The sample holds many counts of this clonotype. The chain couples TRBV7-9 to TRBJ2-4, with unresolved D. Germline-derived CDR1 and CDR2 are SEHNR and FQNEAQ (reference sequence). V was cut by 0 bases and J by 3 bases, with 12 bases left in between. The CDR3 is 16 residues long. Here the CDR3 reads CASSLAGPRNKNIQYF. The CDR3 coding sequence is TGTGCCAGCAGCTTAGCCGGGCCGAGAAACAAAAACATTCAGTACTTC. Using reference TRBV7-9 and TRBJ2-4 for the parts outside the CDR3, the full variable domain is DTGVSQNPRHKITKRGQNVTFRCDPISEHNRLYWYRQTLGQGPEFLTYFQNEAQLEKSRLLSDRFSAERPKGSFSTLEIQRTEQGDSAMYLCASSLAGPRNKNIQYFGAGTRLSVL.

This clonotype has ten or more counts. The V call is TRBV20-1, the J call TRBJ1-2; 8 bases align to TRBD1. This CDR3 spans 16 amino acids. V was clipped by 6 bases and J by 3 bases; unmatched bases: 15. Germline CDR1 and CDR2: DFQATT and SNEGSKA (reference sequence). CDR3 sequence reads: CSALKSQGATDYGYTF. CDR3 DNA sequence: TGCAGTGCGCTAAAGAGTCAGGGGGCGACGGACTATGGCTACACCTTC.

This clonotype counts as medium-sized. The rearrangement uses TRBV29-1 and TRBJ2-3, with D perhaps TRBD2 (6 bases). The V gene lost 4 bases and the J gene lost 3 bases, with 14 bases spanning the gap. This CDR3 is built from 14 residues. Germline CDR1 reads SQVTM; CDR2 reads ANQGSEA. CDR3 DNA: TGCAGCGTTGGAATTAGCGGAAGGACAGATACGCAGTATTTT. Protein product: CSVGISGRTDTQYF.

This clonotype was seen many times. The gene calls are TRBV29-1 and TRBJ1-1; no firm D call. This CDR3 contains 12 residues. The germline V gene encodes CDR1 SQVTM and CDR2 ANQGSEA. Trimming pared 2 bases from V and 6 bases from J, leaving 10 bases between. The DNA for the CDR3 is TGCAGCGTTGAATTGGGAATCCCTGAAGCTTTCTTT. Translated: CSVELGIPEAFF.

The table lists this clonotype with a few counts. The chain couples TRBV20-1 to TRBJ2-3; 7 positions agree with TRBD1. Germline V gene data show CDR1 as DFQATT and CDR2 as SNEGSKA (reference sequence). V was clipped by 6 bases and J by 0 bases; unmatched bases: 9. This CDR3 is 15 amino acids long. CDR3: CSAGTVLLSTDTQYF. The DNA for the CDR3 is TGCAGTGCAGGGACAGTTTTACTAAGCACAGATACGCAGTATTTT.

This clonotype was recorded at least ten times. J is TRBJ1-3 and V is TRBV12-3 or TRBV12-4; TRBD1 might be the D (6 bases). V was pared by 9 bases and J by 1 base, with 22 bases between. The CDR3 contains 17 residues. The CDR3 sequence: CASIPFTGTVSGNTIYF. CDR3 coding DNA: TGTGCCAGTATACCGTTTACAGGGACTGTGTCTGGAAACACCATATATTTT.

This clonotype was recorded at least ten times. The chain carries TRBV2 and TRBJ1-5; unclear D gene. Germline V CDR1 and CDR2: SNHLY, FYNNEI. V lost 7 bases and J lost 0, with 7 bases in between. This CDR3 has 13 residues. The CDR3 sequence: CASNLNSNQPQHF. As DNA, the CDR3 is TGTGCCAGCAATCTAAATAGCAATCAGCCCCAGCATTTT.

This clonotype was recorded at least ten times. The chain is built from TRBV7-9 and TRBJ2-4; 7 bases match TRBD1. The CDR3 is made up of 13 amino acids. Germline V lookup: CDR1 SEHNR, CDR2 FQNEAQ (reference sequence). Losses at the gene ends were 5 bases for V and 8 bases for J; bases not matched to a gene: 6. The CDR3 region has the DNA TGTGCCAGCAGCGCTACAGGGGTGGACATTCAGTACTTC. Its translation is CASSATGVDIQYF.

This clonotype has a handful of counts. The chain employs TRBV20-1 and TRBJ1-5; possible D gene TRBD1, 6 bases. This CDR3 spans 12 amino acids. Germline V gene lookup returns CDR1 DFQATT and CDR2 SNEGSKA (reference sequence). V was cut by 5 bases and J by 7 bases, with 12 bases left in between. Here the CDR3 reads CSAQQGRQPQHF. CDR3 in DNA: TGCAGTGCTCAACAGGGCCGCCAGCCCCAGCATTTT.

In its sample, this clonotype was seen many times. The V call is TRBV4-1, the J call TRBJ2-3; weak D call: TRBD2 (6 bases). The germline CDR1 and CDR2 sequences are MGHRA and YSYEKL. The CDR3 length is 15 residues. Deletions cut 6 bases from V and 6 bases from J, with 19 bases between. CDR3 protein: CASSWDLGTRDTQYF. The CDR3 DNA follows: TGCGCCAGCAGTTGGGACTTAGGAACAAGGGATACGCAGTATTTT.

In its sample, this clonotype was seen many times. This rearrangement joins TRBV7-2 to TRBJ2-1; unclear D gene. Germline V gene lookup returns CDR1 SGHTA and CDR2 FQGNSA. V was trimmed by 5 bases and J by 0 bases, leaving 11 bases between them. This CDR3 is 15 amino acids long. CDR3 DNA sequence: TGTGCCAGCAGCGCGTGGGCCAGCTCCTACAATGAGCAGTTCTTC. Translation gives CASSAWASSYNEQFF. Supplemented by reference TRBV7-2 and TRBJ2-1, the full variable domain reads GAGVSQSPSNKVTEKGKDVELRCDPISGHTALYWYRQSLGQGLEFLIYFQGNSAPDKSGLPSDRFSAERTGGSVSTLTIQRTQQEDSAVYLCASSAWASSYNEQFFGPGTRLTVL.

This clonotype showed up many times. V is TRBV5-1 and J is TRBJ2-7; D remains ambiguous. The germline V gene encodes CDR1 SGHRS and CDR2 YFSETQ. CDR3 length: 13 amino acids. Trimming cost V 0 bases and J 3 bases, with 7 bases left between them. As DNA, the CDR3 is TGCGCCAGCAGCTTGGTAGGGAACTACGAGCAGTACTTC. It codes for CASSLVGNYEQYF.

In this sample, this clonotype turned up many times. One junction end does not reproduce the germline sequence, and a read error may be involved. The J gene is TRBJ2-3, the V gene TRBV15; 7 nucleotides agree with TRBD2. The length of the CDR3 is 14 residues. Looked up from germline, CDR1 is LNHNV and CDR2 is YYDKDF (reference sequence). CDR3 DNA sequence: TGTGCCACCAGAAATCCTAGCGGATCGGGTACCCTTAAATTT. It yields the protein CATRNPSGSGTLKF.

This clonotype was detected a few times. V usage is TRBV7-9 and J usage is TRBJ2-5; possibly TRBD2 for D (6 bases). CDR3 length: 15 amino acids. The germline V and J ends were trimmed by 7 bases and 3 bases, with 18 bases remaining between them. Per the germline V gene, CDR1 is SEHNR and CDR2 is FQNEAQ (reference sequence). The CDR3 spells CASTTMGLREETQYF. As DNA, the CDR3 is TGTGCCAGCACCACGATGGGACTTAGGGAAGAGACCCAGTACTTC.

This clonotype was recorded many times. The J gene is TRBJ2-3, the V gene TRBV5-1, with D maybe TRBD2 (7 bases). Trimming removed 0 bases from V and 7 bases from J, with 18 bases in between. Germline CDR1 is SGHRS and CDR2 is YFSETQ. This CDR3 contains 16 residues. CDR3 residues: CASSLGVGGPLNTQYF. In DNA, the CDR3 is TGCGCCAGCAGCTTGGGAGTCGGGGGGCCTCTTAATACGCAGTATTTT.

This clonotype was detected ten times or more. This rearrangement joins TRBV6-5 to TRBJ2-5; D might be TRBD2 (5 bases). CDR1 and CDR2 (germline): MNHEY, SVGAGI. Between the trimmed V and J ends, which lost 8 bases and 5 bases, there was a span of 12 bases. This CDR3 spans 12 amino acids. The CDR3 DNA sequence: TGTGCCAGCGGCCTAGGAGGCGAGACCCAGTACTTC. Amino acid sequence: CASGLGGETQYF.